The 29 T cell receptor beta chains given below trace back to one sample, sequenced in a study of OX40 agonist ivuxolimab in advanced cancers. Profiling relied on immunoSEQ multiplex PCR, and the TCRdb table lists in-frame clones only, not all of them. The table shows about 82,000 clones, with roughly 86% occurring only once. The sequences come from CD4+ or CD8+ T cells sorted from blood, collected in a trial of the OX40 agonist ivuxolimab. Receptors originate from an adult with an advanced solid tumor such as melanoma, head and neck, liver or kidney cancer.

J is TRBJ2-2 and V is TRBV28; TRBD2 agrees at 9 bases. Per the germline V gene, CDR1 is MDHEN and CDR2 is SYDVKM. CDR3 length equals 15 residues. V was pared by 2 bases and J by 7 bases, with 5 bases of the junction left unmatched. Here the CDR3 DNA reads TGTGCCAGCAGTTTAGATTCACTAGCGGGCGGGGAGCTGTTTTTT. Its protein product is CASSLDSLAGGELFF.

V gene TRBV28 combines with J gene TRBJ1-1, with TRBD1 identical over 7 bases. CDR1 and CDR2 from the germline V gene are MDHEN and SYDVKM. V dropped 6 bases and J dropped 0; count of bases not matched to a gene: 4. This CDR3 has 14 amino acids. DNA for the CDR3: TGTGCCAGCAGGCTGGGACAGTTGAACACTGAAGCTTTCTTT. It codes for CASRLGQLNTEAFF. The full variable domain, rest sourced from reference TRBV28 and TRBJ1-1, is DVKVTQSSRYLVKRTGEKVFLECVQDMDHENMFWYRQDPGLGLRLIYFSYDVKMKEKGDIPEGYSVSREKKERFSLILESASTNQTSMYLCASRLGQLNTEAFFGQGTRLTVV.

The chain has TRBV10-3 and TRBJ2-3, with TRBD2 matching 15 bases. The CDR3 length is 14 residues. Germline V lookup: CDR1 ENHRY, CDR2 SYGVKD. Trimming cost V 8 bases and J 9 bases; bases outside gene matches: 6. The CDR3 DNA is TGTGCCATCGGCCGGACTAGCGGGGGGGTCACGCAGTATTTT. Translation gives CAIGRTSGGVTQYF.

This clone was observed a handful of times. This chain uses TRBV27 with TRBJ1-2; unclear D gene. The germline V gene encodes CDR1 MNHEY and CDR2 SMNVEV (reference sequence). This CDR3 comprises 14 residues. V was pared by 2 bases and J by 2 bases, with 9 bases between. The CDR3 region is CASSLTPANYGYTF. For the CDR3, the DNA is TGTGCCAGCAGTTTAACTCCAGCAAACTATGGCTACACCTTC.

This chain uses TRBV18 with TRBJ2-1, with 7 bases fitting TRBD2. Trimming at V came to 2 bases and at J to 12 bases, leaving 7 bases not matched to a gene. CDR1 and CDR2 from the germline V gene are KGHSH and LQKENI. This CDR3 is built from 13 residues. The CDR3 is CASSPSPGGGQFF. For the CDR3, the DNA is TGTGCCAGCTCACCATCTCCGGGCGGGGGGCAGTTCTTC.

V usage is TRBV10-3 and J usage is TRBJ2-7, with D perhaps matching TRBD2 (6 bases). The CDR3 totals 16 residues. The V gene's germline CDR1 is ENHRY and CDR2 SYGVKD. V lost 2 bases, J lost 6 bases, and 20 bases lay in between. The CDR3 DNA follows: TGTGCCATCAGTGAGGGGGTAGGAGGGTCGGTCTCCGAGCAGTACTTC. Its translation is CAISEGVGGSVSEQYF.

The rearrangement joins TRBV5-4 to TRBJ1-1, with TRBD1 as a possible D gene (5 bases). Trimming shortened V by 0 bases and J by 10 bases, and 13 bases separated the two germline ends. This CDR3 spans 13 amino acids. CDR1 is SGHNT, CDR2 YYREEE, per germline (reference sequence). This chain's CDR3 is CASSLDWAGLAFF. CDR3 nucleotides: TGTGCCAGCAGCTTGGATTGGGCGGGGCTAGCTTTCTTT.

The genes are TRBV2 and TRBJ1-1; 8 nucleotides line up with TRBD1. CDR1 is SNHLY and CDR2 is FYNNEI in the germline V gene. The CDR3 is made up of 15 amino acids. Trimming removed 5 bases from V and 1 base from J; junction bases left unmatched: 6. The CDR3 here is CASSIQGGKNTEAFF. The CDR3 DNA follows: TGTGCCAGCAGTATACAGGGGGGCAAGAACACTGAAGCTTTCTTT. Variable domain in full (rest from reference TRBV2 and TRBJ1-1): EPEVTQTPSHQVTQMGQEVILRCVPISNHLYFYWYRQILGQKVEFLVSFYNNEISEKSEIFDDQFSVERPDGSNFTLKIRSTKLEDSAMYFCASSIQGGKNTEAFFGQGTRLTVV.

This CDR3 reads CASSRASGGTGELFF. CDR3 nucleotide sequence: TGTGCCAGTAGCCGGGCTAGCGGGGGTACCGGGGAGCTGTTTTTT. The chain combines TRBV19 with TRBJ2-2, with TRBD2 identical over 10 bases. Germline CDR1 is LNHDA and CDR2 is SQIVND (reference sequence). J lost 5 bases, V lost 6 bases, and 6 bases had no gene match. The CDR3 runs 15 residues.

The count of this clone is one. This chain links TRBV30 with TRBJ2-3, with D unclear. The CDR3 spans 12 residues. V was cut by 1 base and J by 3 bases, with 5 bases left in between. Per germline, CDR1 GTSNPN and CDR2 SVGIG (reference sequence). The CDR3 protein is CAWSESTDTQYF. For the CDR3, the DNA is TGTGCCTGGAGTGAATCGACAGATACGCAGTATTTT.

The chain combines TRBV18 with TRBJ1-1; unclear D gene. Germline V CDR1 and CDR2: KGHSH, LQKENI. The CDR3 has 15 amino acids. Trimming took 1 base from V and 1 from J, leaving 10 bases between them. The CDR3, as DNA: TGTGCCAGCTCACCACTGTATGGTGAGAACACTGAAGCTTTCTTT. As protein: CASSPLYGENTEAFF.

The chain uses TRBV7-7 and TRBJ2-5, with D possibly TRBD2 on 6 matching bases. This CDR3 region has 13 residues. V was trimmed by 6 bases and J by 2 bases, leaving 10 bases between them. The germline CDR1 and CDR2 sequences are SSHAT and FNYEAQ (reference sequence). The CDR3 nucleotides read TGTGCCAGCAGTTACGGGAGACAAGAGACCCAGTACTTC. Translation: CASSYGRQETQYF.

The gene calls are TRBV10-2 and TRBJ1-1; no clear D gene. This CDR3 spans 17 amino acids. Trimming removed 3 bases at V and 1 base at J, with 18 bases between. CDR1 is WSHSY, CDR2 SAAADI, per germline. The CDR3 DNA reads as TGCGCCAGCAGTGACTTAGACATATTGCCCGGGAACACTGAAGCTTTCTTT. Translating it yields CASSDLDILPGNTEAFF.

This clone appeared a few times. The V call is TRBV4-3, the J call TRBJ1-1, with D unresolved. This CDR3 spans 12 amino acids. The V and J ends lost 0 bases and 8 bases respectively, with 7 bases between them. Germline V gene data show CDR1 as LGHNA and CDR2 as YSLEER. This chain's CDR3 is CASSQDRAEAFF. The CDR3 DNA sequence: TGCGCCAGCAGCCAAGATCGGGCCGAAGCTTTCTTT.

V is TRBV19 and J is TRBJ1-5; TRBD1 might be the D (5 bases). Trimming cost V 7 bases and J 2 bases, with 9 bases left between them. The CDR3 contains 13 residues. Germline V gene data show CDR1 as LNHDA and CDR2 as SQIVND (reference sequence). The CDR3 spells CASKGTGNQPQHF. CDR3 in DNA: TGTGCCAGTAAAGGGACGGGCAATCAGCCCCAGCATTTT.

The chain couples TRBV18 to TRBJ2-1; TRBD1 matches at 9 bases. J lost 4 bases, V lost 6 bases, and 7 bases had no gene match. The germline V gene has CDR1 KGHSH and CDR2 LQKENI. This CDR3 comprises 15 residues. For the CDR3, the DNA is TGTGCCAGCTCCCCCGGGACAGGGATTTACAATGAGCAGTTCTTC. Residues: CASSPGTGIYNEQFF.

The V and J genes are TRBV6-6 and TRBJ1-1; no clear D gene. V lost 5 bases and J 0 bases, leaving 4 bases between the germline ends. Germline V CDR1 and CDR2: MNHNY, SVGAGI (reference sequence). The CDR3 covers 12 residues. CDR3 loop: CASSRVNTEAFF. As DNA, the CDR3 is TGTGCCAGCAGTAGAGTGAACACTGAAGCTTTCTTT.

The V gene is TRBV20-1, the J gene TRBJ1-2; the D is unclear. The CDR3 spans 11 residues. The germline V gene has CDR1 DFQATT and CDR2 SNEGSKA (reference sequence). The V and J ends lost 6 bases and 4 bases respectively, with 9 bases between them. This CDR3 is CSATPGYGYTF. The CDR3 coding sequence is TGCAGTGCGACCCCCGGCTATGGCTACACCTTC.

The CDR3 bases are TGTGCCAGCAGCTTAGGGAGGGGGCTCGGGGAGACCCAGTACTTC. This sequence encodes CASSLGRGLGETQYF. This rearrangement joins TRBV7-9 to TRBJ2-5; weak D call: TRBD1 (7 bases). In germline, CDR1 is SEHNR, CDR2 FQNEAQ (reference sequence). The CDR3 has 15 amino acids. V lost 1 base to trimming and J lost 5 bases, with 14 bases between them.

This rearrangement joins TRBV5-6 to TRBJ2-1; weak D call: TRBD1 (5 bases). Germline V gene sequence: CDR1 SGHDT, CDR2 YYEEEE. The CDR3 consists of 13 residues. V lost 4 bases to trimming and J lost 2 bases, with 7 bases between them. The CDR3 is CASSVTAYNEQFF. In DNA, the CDR3 is TGTGCCAGCAGCGTGACAGCCTACAATGAGCAGTTCTTC.

This chain links TRBV5-4 with TRBJ2-1; no clear D gene. The germline V gene has CDR1 SGHNT and CDR2 YYREEE (reference sequence). The V end lost 0 bases, the J end lost 4 bases, and 5 bases lay between the germline ends. CDR3 length: 13 amino acids. CDR3 DNA sequence: TGTGCCAGCAGCTTGGGCGGATACAATGAGCAGTTCTTC. It codes for CASSLGGYNEQFF.

The CDR3 spells CASSKGVGNTIYF. CDR3 DNA: TGTGCCAGCAGCAAGGGCGTGGGAAACACCATATATTTT. V usage is TRBV7-3 and J usage is TRBJ1-3, with no clear D. The CDR3 contains 13 residues. V lost 5 bases to trimming and J lost 4 bases, with 9 bases between them. Germline V gene data show CDR1 as SGHTA and CDR2 as FQGTGA. The whole variable domain, remainder taken from reference TRBV7-3 and TRBJ1-3, is GAGVSQTPSNKVTEKGKYVELRCDPISGHTALYWYRQSLGQGPEFLIYFQGTGAADDSGLPNDRFFAVRPEGSVSTLKIQRTERGDSAVYLCASSKGVGNTIYFGEGSWLTVV.

This chain connects TRBV28 to TRBJ2-1, with TRBD2 identical over 9 bases. The CDR3 contains 16 residues. V lost 5 bases and J lost 5; bases outside the gene matches: 10. Looked up from germline, CDR1 is MDHEN and CDR2 is SYDVKM. The DNA of the CDR3 is TGTGCCAGCAGTCCGCGCAGGGGACTAGCCAACAATGAGCAGTTCTTC. Residues: CASSPRRGLANNEQFF.

The rearrangement links TRBV7-2 to TRBJ1-1; 8 nucleotides align to TRBD1. Losses at the gene ends were 5 bases for V and 10 bases for J; bases not matched to a gene: 12. Germline V gene sequence: CDR1 SGHTA, CDR2 FQGNSA. CDR3 length: 14 amino acids. The CDR3 DNA reads TGTGCCAGCAGCACGGCAGGGGGCGCAGGAGGAGCTTTCTTT. Protein product: CASSTAGGAGGAFF.

This chain links TRBV10-3 with TRBJ1-6, with TRBD1 matching 8 bases. The J segment lost 6 bases and the V segment lost 2 bases, leaving 6 bases of the junction unmatched. The CDR3 runs to 16 residues. Germline loops: CDR1 ENHRY, CDR2 SYGVKD. The chain's CDR3 is CAISEGTGGSNSPLHF. DNA for the CDR3: TGTGCCATCAGTGAGGGAACAGGGGGAAGTAATTCACCCCTCCACTTT.

The V and J genes are TRBV7-7 and TRBJ2-3, with 9 nucleotides matching TRBD1. The CDR3 spans 15 residues. Looked up from germline, CDR1 is SSHAT and CDR2 is FNYEAQ (reference sequence). The V gene end was trimmed by 4 bases and the J gene end by 0 bases; junction bases not matched to a gene: 2. CDR3 DNA: TGTGCCAGCAGCTGGGGGACAGGGAGCACAGATACGCAGTATTTT. Translation: CASSWGTGSTDTQYF.

The chain is built from TRBV5-1 and TRBJ2-2; weak D call: TRBD1 (6 bases). The CDR3 totals 14 residues. Looked up from germline, CDR1 is SGHRS and CDR2 is YFSETQ. Deletions cut 4 bases from V and 1 base from J, with 8 bases between. For the CDR3, the DNA is TGCGCCAGCAGCACGGGACAGAACACCGGGGAGCTGTTTTTT. This codes for CASSTGQNTGELFF. Supplemented by reference TRBV5-1 and TRBJ2-2, the full variable domain reads KAGVTQTPRYLIKTRGQQVTLSCSPISGHRSVSWYQQTPGQGLQFLFEYFSETQRNKGNFPGRFSGRQFSNSRSEMNVSTLELGDSALYLCASSTGQNTGELFFGEGSRLTVL.

This sequence joins TRBV12-1 and TRBJ1-1; TRBD1 was called by the table and not checked on the DNA. TRBV12-1 constitutes a pseudogene. The CDR3 totals 16 residues. Here the CDR3 DNA reads TGTGCCAGCAGCTTTGTATCGCAGGGGGCGGTGACTGAAGCTTTCTTT. Translation gives CASSFVSQGAVTEAFF.

The chain employs TRBV10-2 and TRBJ2-7; D is uncertain. V shed 10 bases and J shed 5 bases, with 27 bases lying between them. The CDR3 contains 16 residues. CDR1 and CDR2 (germline): WSHSY, SAAADI. CDR3 region: CATPSLPHIVGHEQYF. DNA of the CDR3: TGCGCCACTCCTAGTTTACCTCATATTGTGGGCCACGAGCAGTACTTC.